What follows are 19 T cell receptor beta chains derived from one specimen sequenced in a study of T cell responses to AZD1222 COVID-19 vaccine. Here immunoSEQ multiplex PCR was the method, and the copy in TCRdb shows in-frame clones only, minus some. The sample consists of approximately 160,000 clones, approximately 93% of them appearing once. This specimen consisted of peripheral blood, obtained on day 0 of AZD1222 vaccination. These receptors all stem from an adult in good health.

V usage is TRBV27 and J usage is TRBJ1-5; D remains ambiguous. V was trimmed by 5 bases and J by 3 bases, leaving 11 bases between them. The germline V gene encodes CDR1 MNHEY and CDR2 SMNVEV (reference sequence). This CDR3 region has 14 residues. CDR3 protein: CASSQSVFNQPQHF. CDR3 DNA sequence: TGTGCCAGCAGTCAATCAGTGTTCAATCAGCCCCAGCATTTT.

Details on this clone: One end of the junction fails to match germline, which may point to a read error. The chain recombines TRBV5-4 with TRBJ2-1; D gene uncertain. The CDR3 is made up of 13 amino acids. The germline V gene encodes CDR1 SGHNT and CDR2 YYREEE (reference sequence). The CDR3 loop reads CASSLADYTEQFF. In nucleotides, the CDR3 is TGTGCCAGCAGCTTGGCCGATTACACTGAGCAGTTCTTC.

The rearrangement joins TRBV9 to TRBJ2-5; D is ambiguous. Per the germline V gene, CDR1 is SGDLS and CDR2 is YYNGEE. This CDR3 spans 13 amino acids. V lost 4 bases, J lost 5 bases, and 12 bases lay in between. CDR3 sequence: CASSPPNVETQYF. CDR3 bases: TGTGCCAGCAGCCCCCCGAATGTCGAGACCCAGTACTTC. Drawing the rest from reference TRBV9 and TRBJ2-5, the complete variable domain is DSGVTQTPKHLITATGQRVTLRCSPRSGDLSVYWYQQSLDQGLQFLIQYYNGEERAKGNILERFSAQQFPDLHSELNLSSLELGDSALYFCASSPPNVETQYFGPGTRLLVL.

The chain uses TRBV4-2 and TRBJ2-2; possible D gene TRBD1, 7 bases. This CDR3 spans 16 amino acids. The germline V gene has CDR1 LGHNA and CDR2 YNFKEQ. Trimming took 4 bases from V and 1 from J, leaving 13 bases between them. The CDR3 reads CASSPSQGGNTGELFF. The CDR3 bases are TGTGCCAGCAGCCCGTCTCAGGGGGGGAACACCGGGGAGCTGTTTTTT.

The rearrangement links TRBV7-2 to TRBJ1-1; the D gene is possibly TRBD1 (6 bases). The CDR3 contains 15 residues. Trimming pared 1 base from V and 4 bases from J, leaving 13 bases between. CDR1 and CDR2 (germline): SGHTA, FQGNSA. In nucleotides, the CDR3 is TGTGCCAGCAGCTTAGACCAGGGGCCGGGCACTGAAGCTTTCTTT. Its translation is CASSLDQGPGTEAFF.

The chain combines TRBV5-5 with TRBJ1-1; D is possibly TRBD1 (6 bases). The CDR3 has 14 amino acids. V dropped 1 base and J dropped 3 bases, with 10 bases sitting between them. Germline assignment: CDR1 SGHKS and CDR2 YYEKEE (reference sequence). The DNA of the CDR3 is TGTGCCAGCAGCTTGACAGGGACGTACACTGAAGCTTTCTTT. Translating it yields CASSLTGTYTEAFF.

The rearrangement joins TRBV14 to TRBJ2-5; D possibly corresponds to TRBD1 (6 bases). Per germline, CDR1 SGHDN and CDR2 FVKESK. The CDR3 is 13 residues long. V was trimmed by 2 bases and J by 5 bases, leaving 9 bases between them. The CDR3 is CASSQSGVETQYF. The CDR3 DNA is TGTGCCAGCAGCCAATCAGGGGTGGAGACCCAGTACTTC.

This sequence joins TRBV28 and TRBJ1-2; unclear D gene. The CDR3 loop spans 12 amino acids. CDR1 is MDHEN, CDR2 SYDVKM, per germline. V was pared by 5 bases and J by 6 bases, with 10 bases between. CDR3 amino acids: CASSNRVNGYTF. CDR3 DNA sequence: TGTGCCAGCAGTAATAGGGTAAATGGCTACACCTTC.

The gene calls are TRBV3-1 (or the pseudogene TRBV3-2) and TRBJ2-7; weak D call: TRBD2 (5 bases). The V end was cut by 0 bases, the J end by 3 bases, with 12 bases between. This CDR3 spans 15 amino acids. The germline gives CDR1 LGHDT, CDR2 YNNKEL (reference sequence). The CDR3 DNA reads as TGTGCCAGCAGCCAAGAGTCTGGACTCGGCTACGAGCAGTACTTC. Protein sequence: CASSQESGLGYEQYF.

This rearrangement joins TRBV18 to TRBJ1-5; 7 bases fit TRBD1. The trim removed 4 bases at V and 0 bases at J, leaving 15 bases unmatched. The CDR3 totals 19 residues. Germline CDR1 reads KGHSH; CDR2 reads LQKENI. The CDR3 coding sequence is TGTGCCAGCTCACTACAGGGGATCGGCGACCCATATAGCAATCAGCCCCAGCATTTT. This codes for CASSLQGIGDPYSNQPQHF.

The V and J genes are TRBV9 and TRBJ2-2; D may be TRBD2 (7 bases). CDR1 and CDR2 (germline): SGDLS, YYNGEE. CDR3 length equals 16 residues. The V gene lost 0 bases and the J gene lost 5 bases, with 14 bases spanning the gap. CDR3 in DNA: TGTGCCAGCAGCGTAGATCGGGGGGCTGAAACCGGGGAGCTGTTTTTT. It translates to CASSVDRGAETGELFF.

The rearrangement uses TRBV4-3 and TRBJ1-5; D is possibly TRBD1 (5 bases). CDR1 and CDR2 from the germline V gene are LGHNA and YSLEER. This CDR3 has 16 residues. The V and J ends lost 1 base and 0 bases respectively, with 10 bases between them. For the CDR3, the DNA is TGCGCCAGCAGCCAAGGTCCAGGACATAGCAATCAGCCCCAGCATTTT. Translation: CASSQGPGHSNQPQHF.

The chain's CDR3 is CASSLAWGTSGGPQETQYF. DNA of the CDR3: TGTGCCAGCAGCTTAGCGTGGGGCACTAGCGGGGGACCCCAAGAGACCCAGTACTTC. V gene TRBV7-9 combines with J gene TRBJ2-5; 11 bases fit TRBD2. The V gene's germline CDR1 is SEHNR and CDR2 FQNEAQ (reference sequence). The CDR3 consists of 19 residues. The ends lost 0 bases at V and 1 base at J; junction bases unmatched: 10. The full variable domain, its missing parts supplied by reference TRBV7-9 and TRBJ2-5, is DTGVSQNPRHKITKRGQNVTFRCDPISEHNRLYWYRQTLGQGPEFLTYFQNEAQLEKSRLLSDRFSAERPKGSFSTLEIQRTEQGDSAMYLCASSLAWGTSGGPQETQYFGPGTRLLVL.

The genes are TRBV10-1 and TRBJ1-6; 8 positions match TRBD1. The J segment lost 8 bases and the V segment lost 6 bases, leaving 9 bases of the junction unmatched. In germline, CDR1 is WNHNN, CDR2 SYGVQD (reference sequence). The CDR3 has 15 residues. CDR3 DNA sequence: TGCGCCAGCAGGCGACGGGACAGGCTATATTCACCCCTCCACTTT. Its translation is CASRRRDRLYSPLHF.

This chain joins TRBV10-1 and TRBJ2-3; D is perhaps TRBD1 (6 bases). Trimming left V 9 bases short and J 2 bases short, with 15 bases between. This CDR3 spans 14 amino acids. Germline V lookup: CDR1 WNHNN, CDR2 SYGVQD (reference sequence). The CDR3 sequence: CASIQGGLTDTQYF. CDR3 in DNA: TGCGCCAGTATACAAGGGGGTCTCACAGATACGCAGTATTTT.

This chain uses TRBV5-4 with TRBJ1-1; a weak D match, TRBD1 (6 bases). Trimming cost V 4 bases and J 0 bases, with 16 bases left between them. From germline, CDR1 is SGHNT and CDR2 YYREEE (reference sequence). The CDR3 extends over 16 amino acids. The chain's CDR3 is CASSGGGLGMNTEAFF. The DNA of the CDR3 is TGTGCCAGCAGCGGAGGGGGGTTAGGGATGAACACTGAAGCTTTCTTT.

J is TRBJ2-7 and V is TRBV11-2; TRBD1 is a possible D gene (5 bases). CDR1 SGHAT and CDR2 FQNNGV come from the germline V gene. Between the trimmed V and J ends, which lost 1 base and 6 bases, there was a span of 7 bases. This CDR3 has 12 amino acids. CDR3: CASSLVGREQYF. CDR3 nucleotides: TGTGCCAGCAGCTTAGTGGGGCGCGAGCAGTACTTC. Variable domain in full (rest from reference TRBV11-2 and TRBJ2-7): EAGVAQSPRYKIIEKRQSVAFWCNPISGHATLYWYQQILGQGPKLLIQFQNNGVVDDSQLPKDRFSAERLKGVDSTLKIQPAKLEDSAVYLCASSLVGREQYFGPGTRLTVT.

This chain links TRBV3-1 (or the pseudogene TRBV3-2) with TRBJ1-1; possible D gene TRBD1, 5 bases. V shed 1 base and J shed 0 bases, with 9 bases lying between them. CDR3 length equals 15 residues. CDR1 and CDR2 (germline): LGHDT, YNNKEL (reference sequence). The CDR3 reads CASSQGGAMNTEAFF. DNA of the CDR3: TGTGCCAGCAGCCAAGGTGGGGCGATGAACACTGAAGCTTTCTTT.

CDR3: CASSYFTGSYEQYF. The CDR3 DNA reads TGTGCCAGCAGTTACTTTACCGGAAGCTACGAGCAGTACTTC. The chain joins TRBV6-5 to TRBJ2-7; D not certain. CDR1 and CDR2 from the germline V gene are MNHEY and SVGAGI. Trimming stripped 1 base from V and 3 bases from J, with 10 bases between. CDR3 length: 14 amino acids.